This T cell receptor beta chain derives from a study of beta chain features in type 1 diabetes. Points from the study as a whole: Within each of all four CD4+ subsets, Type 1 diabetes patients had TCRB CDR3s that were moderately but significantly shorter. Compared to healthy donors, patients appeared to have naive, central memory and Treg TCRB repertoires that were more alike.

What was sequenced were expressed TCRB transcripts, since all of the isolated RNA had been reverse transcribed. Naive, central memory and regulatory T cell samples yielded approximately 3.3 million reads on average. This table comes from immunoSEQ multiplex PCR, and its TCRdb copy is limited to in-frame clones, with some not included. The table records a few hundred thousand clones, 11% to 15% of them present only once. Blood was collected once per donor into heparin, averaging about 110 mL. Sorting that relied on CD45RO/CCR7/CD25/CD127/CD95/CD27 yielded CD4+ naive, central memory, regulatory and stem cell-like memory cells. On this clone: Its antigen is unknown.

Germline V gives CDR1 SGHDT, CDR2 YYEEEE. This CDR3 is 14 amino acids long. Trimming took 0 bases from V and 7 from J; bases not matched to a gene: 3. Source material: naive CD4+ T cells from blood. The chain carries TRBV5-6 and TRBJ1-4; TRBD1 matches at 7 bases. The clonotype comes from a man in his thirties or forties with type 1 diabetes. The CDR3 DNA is TGTGCCAGCAGCTTGGCCAACAGGGGTGAAAAACTGTTTTTT. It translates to CASSLANRGEKLFF.